The present T cell receptor (beta chain) was sequenced within a study of cytomegalovirus exposure and HLA in healthy donors. Note on this clone: Its antigen is still unknown.

13 Jbeta primers and 60 Vbeta primers were used for the PCR. The protocol was immunoSEQ multiplex PCR, while the TCRdb copy is restricted to in-frame clones and leaves out a portion. In the table there are about 130,000 clones, approximately 85% of which are singletons. The V end was cut by 1 base, the J end by 0 bases, with 10 bases between. Germline V gene data show CDR1 as SGHAT and CDR2 as FQNNGV. This CDR3 has 15 amino acids. Points from the study as a whole: CMV antigen specificity was confirmed in vitro for a few CMV-associated chains.

Sequencing input: PBMCs. The sequence derives from a woman aged 25 to 45 in good health and CMV-seropositive. The rearrangement joins TRBV11-2 to TRBJ2-7; D is ambiguous. CDR3 DNA: TGTGCCAGCAGCTTAGCCTCTTCGAGCTCCTACGAGCAGTACTTC. Amino acids: CASSLASSSSYEQYF.